This T cell receptor (beta chain) derives from a study of graft-versus-host responses after intestinal transplantation (dated by TCRdb to the early 2020s). With respect to the entire study: Recipients received multivisceral, liver-intestinal, or isolated intestinal transplants. Anti-thymocyte globulin induction was given to all recipients, followed by maintenance tacrolimus and steroids for around three years. Bulk TCR-beta CDR3 sequencing was used to track graft-versus-host and host-versus-graft alloreactive T cell clones in the graft, circulation and bone marrow after intestinal transplantation. To identify alloreactive clones, pre-transplant mixed lymphocyte reaction products were sequenced and compared with unstimulated pre-transplant donor and recipient T cells. The cohort enrolled about two dozen intestinal transplant recipients including one retransplant, and a few patients lacking pretransplant specimens were excluded. Donor T cell macrochimerism was defined as a peak of at least 4% donor T cells among recipient peripheral blood mononuclear cells. Instead of going to the commercial service, samples from a few later patients were sequenced in-house on an Illumina MiSeq and processed with MiXCR. Results the study describes overall, beyond this receptor: GvH clones were found in recipient bone marrow, and some of the GvH clones appeared earlier in ileal mucosa or blood, which is consistent with an intestinal mucosal origin. High GvH to HvG T cell clonal ratios were observed in the allografts of patients with donor T cell macrochimerism. Conclusions were limited by the relatively low number and heterogeneity of intestinal transplant patients. Peak levels of circulating GvH clones were associated with declines in HvG clones early after transplant.

Points on this clone: The sample holds no much larger clone one base away, and base qualities are not on file.

The sample's time point, from its label and the paper: cells obtained before transplantation from donor or recipient. In the mixed lymphocyte reactions, approximately 200,000 CFSE-labeled pre-transplant responders were plated with approximately 200,000 irradiated violet-dye-labeled stimulators and cultured for over 5 days. After the mixed lymphocyte reaction, proliferating CD3+CD4+CFSE-low and CD3+CD8+CFSE-low responder cells were FACS-sorted on a BD Influx sorter. CDR3 length: 18 amino acids, cysteine to phenylalanine. The entry retains the CDR3 DNA only, 54 bases that are in frame from base 1. The junction shows trimming of 5 bases on V and 0 bases on J, and the gene matches do not reach 9 bases of it. The germline V gene (reference sequence) supplies CDR1 LNHDA and CDR2 SQIVND. Library prep was done by the immunoSEQ multiplex PCR assay. In most patients, genomic DNA was isolated using the Qiagen DNeasy Blood and Tissue Kit and sent frozen to Adaptive Biotechnologies for TCR sequencing. High-throughput TCR-beta CDR3 sequencing of genomic DNA from most patients was performed by Adaptive Biotechnologies. The authors' analysis ran thus. Adaptive's ImmunoSEQ software was the source of the TCR sequencing data for approximately 18 patients, while a few other patients were processed with MiXCR and VDJtools. CD4 versus CD8 sorting errors were corrected by removing sequences found in both subsets at a frequency ratio below 5:1. CDR3 nucleotide sequences shared between donor and recipient were removed because their origin could not be assigned. To be classed as alloreactive, a clone needed at least 2-fold expansion over unstimulated cells and a minimum CFSE-low frequency of 0.002% (template counts) or 0.001% (read counts). Mappable clones were those detected in sequenced pre-transplant spleen, lymph node, or MLR CFSE-low populations of the donor or recipient. Cumulative frequency of alloreactive clones was calculated as a percentage of all sequences weighted by copy number. TCRdb re-hosts the immuneACCESS table, in-frame sequences only. Its copies lack some clones; in the studies checked, an unresolved V gene accounts for under half of them, and the cause for the rest is not known. V and J calls and clone size follow that table, whereas D and trimming were derived from the DNA. Within this sample are 7,000 to 10,000 clones, with about 30% of them counted one time only. Approximately 6% of the sample belongs to the ten largest clones.

Sequenced material: alloreactive CD4+ T cells from a mixed lymphocyte reaction culture, taken before intestinal transplant. What this sample's cell subset or site label stands for: CFSE-low proliferating T cells sorted from roughly 6-day pre-transplant mixed lymphocyte reaction (GvH or HvG direction). This sequence uses TRBV19 and TRBJ2-1; TRBD2 fits 11 bases in the junction. The source is a human patient who received an intestinal transplant. The sequenced DNA is TGTGCCAGTAGTGCTCGACTAGCGGGGATAAGCTCCTACAATGAGCAGTTCTTC. This codes for CASSARLAGISSYNEQFF.